A single sample gave rise to the 18 T cell receptor beta chains below, sequenced in a study of blood T cell repertoires in COVID-19. Produced via immunoSEQ multiplex PCR; TCRdb's table is partial and in-frame only. The sample records more than 200,000 clones, 88% being singletons. Material for sequencing was peripheral blood. These receptor sequences come from a man aged 65-85 years with acute or convalescent COVID-19.

The chain joins TRBV9 to TRBJ1-2; D is unclear. Germline V gene sequence: CDR1 SGDLS, CDR2 YYNGEE. CDR3 length: 12 residues. V lost 0 bases to trimming and J lost 3 bases, with 3 bases between them. The CDR3 here is CASSVVDYGYTF. As DNA, the CDR3 is TGTGCCAGCAGCGTAGTCGACTATGGCTACACCTTC.

V gene TRBV19 combines with J gene TRBJ2-1; 11 bases line up with TRBD2. The CDR3 sequence is 15 residues long. The V gene end was trimmed by 5 bases and the J gene end by 4 bases; junction bases not matched to a gene: 4. Germline CDR1 reads LNHDA; CDR2 reads SQIVND (reference sequence). As DNA, the CDR3 is TGTGCCAGTAGTTCGACTAGCGGGACTTACAATGAGCAGTTCTTC. Translating it yields CASSSTSGTYNEQFF.

The chain links TRBV24-1 to TRBJ2-1; the D gene is possibly TRBD1 (5 bases). The CDR3 extends over 13 amino acids. V dropped 0 bases and J dropped 11 bases, with 10 bases sitting between them. Germline CDR1 KGHDR, CDR2 SFDVKD. The CDR3, as DNA: TGTGCCACCAGTGATTTGTCCCAGGGCAAGCAGTTCTTC. Translation: CATSDLSQGKQFF.

The genes are TRBV28 and TRBJ1-2, with a possible D match to TRBD1 (5 bases). The CDR3 covers 15 residues. V was trimmed by 3 bases and J by 1 base, leaving 12 bases between them. Germline assignment: CDR1 MDHEN and CDR2 SYDVKM. The CDR3 spells CASSLVGPSNYGYTF. The CDR3 DNA sequence: TGTGCCAGCAGTTTGGTGGGGCCCAGTAACTATGGCTACACCTTC.

The chain combines TRBV18 with TRBJ1-2; 9 bases fit TRBD1. From germline, CDR1 is KGHSH and CDR2 LQKENI. V was pared by 4 bases and J by 2 bases, with 5 bases of the junction left unmatched. The CDR3 spans 15 residues. The CDR3 region is CASSLHRGPNYGYTF. The CDR3 DNA follows: TGTGCCAGCTCACTACACAGGGGGCCCAACTATGGCTACACCTTC. Supplemented by reference TRBV18 and TRBJ1-2, the full variable domain reads NAGVMQNPRHLVRRRGQEARLRCSPMKGHSHVYWYRQLPEEGLKFMVYLQKENIIDESGMPKERFSAEFPKEGPSILRIQQVVRGDSAAYFCASSLHRGPNYGYTFGSGTRLTVV.

The gene calls are TRBV30 and TRBJ1-1; D gene unclear. The CDR3 is 14 residues long. V shed 1 base and J shed 7 bases, with 16 bases lying between them. The germline V gene encodes CDR1 GTSNPN and CDR2 SVGIG (reference sequence). The CDR3 coding sequence is TGTGCCTGGAGTGGTGGCATTATCGATGATGAAGCTTTCTTT. Translating gives CAWSGGIIDDEAFF.

J is TRBJ1-1 and V is TRBV28, with 7 positions matching TRBD1. Germline assignment: CDR1 MDHEN and CDR2 SYDVKM. This CDR3 has 13 amino acids. The V segment lost 8 bases and the J segment 1 base; nucleotides outside the gene matches: 4. The CDR3 region is CASVRDRNTEAFF. The CDR3 nucleotides are TGTGCCAGCGTGCGGGACAGGAACACTGAAGCTTTCTTT.

This clone has only a few counts. This chain uses TRBV28 with TRBJ2-6; 7 positions agree with TRBD1. V gave up 5 bases and J gave up 4 bases; unmatched junction bases: 8. The germline V gene encodes CDR1 MDHEN and CDR2 SYDVKM. CDR3 size: 16 residues. CDR3 in DNA: TGTGCCAGCAGTGAGACAGGGATTGCCGGGGCCAACGTCCTGACTTTC. Protein: CASSETGIAGANVLTF.

The CDR3 bases are TGTGCCAGCAGTTACGGGGGGGGAAACACTGAAGCTTTCTTT. It specifies CASSYGGGNTEAFF. This sequence joins TRBV6-6 and TRBJ1-1; maybe TRBD1 (5 bases). V was clipped by 2 bases and J by 2 bases, with 9 bases between them. This CDR3 is 14 amino acids long. Germline CDR1 and CDR2: MNHNY and SVGAGI (reference sequence).

J is TRBJ2-7 and V is TRBV3-1 (or the pseudogene TRBV3-2); 8 nucleotides align to TRBD2. Germline V gives CDR1 LGHDT, CDR2 YNNKEL (reference sequence). The CDR3 runs to 15 residues. Unmatched junction bases numbered 9, after V lost 1 base and J lost 7 bases. The CDR3 nucleotides are TGTGCCAGCAGCCAAGGATCCGGGACTAGGGAAGAGCAGTACTTC. It encodes CASSQGSGTREEQYF.

The chain joins TRBV20-1 to TRBJ1-2, with no clear D. The CDR3 contains 13 residues. V lost 3 bases and J lost 4, with 12 bases in between. The germline gives CDR1 DFQATT, CDR2 SNEGSKA (reference sequence). CDR3 nucleotide sequence: TGCAGTGCTAGTATCCCCAGAGGCTATGGCTACACCTTC. It is translated as CSASIPRGYGYTF.

The chain recombines TRBV11-2 with TRBJ1-1, with D perhaps matching TRBD1 (6 bases). The ends were cut back, 3 bases at V and 4 bases at J, with 12 bases in the middle. There are 14 residues in the CDR3. In germline, CDR1 is SGHAT, CDR2 FQNNGV. CDR3 sequence: CASSFPEQGTEAFF. As DNA, the CDR3 is TGTGCCAGCAGCTTTCCGGAACAGGGCACTGAAGCTTTCTTT.

In regard to this clone: Other DNA sequences within the sample encode an identical CDR3. The gene calls are TRBV29-1 and TRBJ1-1; possible D gene TRBD1, 6 bases. Germline-derived CDR1 and CDR2 are SQVTM and ANQGSEA. This CDR3 is built from 12 residues. With 6 bases removed from V and 1 base from J, the gap between germline ends came to 9 bases. The CDR3 coding sequence is TGCAGCGTGGGACAAGCGAACACTGAAGCTTTCTTT. Its protein is CSVGQANTEAFF.

V is TRBV12-3 or TRBV12-4 and J is TRBJ2-3; the match to TRBD1 covers 7 bases. This CDR3 has 11 amino acids. The V gene end was trimmed by 6 bases and the J gene end by 10 bases; junction bases not matched to a gene: 4. CDR3 protein: CASRSTGSQYF. CDR3 DNA sequence: TGTGCCAGCAGGTCGACAGGGTCGCAGTATTTT.

This sequence joins TRBV4-3 and TRBJ2-3; 9 nucleotides line up with TRBD2. V shed 1 base, J shed 4 bases, and the junction held 15 bases outside the gene matches. CDR1 is LGHNA, CDR2 YSLEER, per germline. This CDR3 spans 19 amino acids. CDR3 amino acids: CASSQATIPASGIADTQYF. The CDR3 bases are TGCGCCAGCAGCCAAGCCACAATCCCGGCTAGCGGGATTGCAGATACGCAGTATTTT.

The chain uses TRBV5-1 and TRBJ1-1, with no clear D. The CDR3 contains 13 residues. The V gene lost 4 bases and the J gene lost 4 bases, with 11 bases spanning the gap. Germline V gene sequence: CDR1 SGHRS, CDR2 YFSETQ. The CDR3 protein is CASSPRLSTEAFF. CDR3 nucleotides: TGCGCCAGCAGCCCAAGACTAAGCACTGAAGCTTTCTTT.

This clone was observed many times. This chain links TRBV5-6 with TRBJ1-2; D not resolved. This CDR3 comprises 16 residues. Germline lookup yields CDR1 SGHDT and CDR2 YYEEEE. Trimming removed 0 bases at V and 4 bases at J, with 16 bases between. CDR3 sequence: CASSLGSSSEGYGYTF. The CDR3 DNA follows: TGTGCCAGCAGCTTGGGGTCTAGCAGCGAGGGCTATGGCTACACCTTC.

This chain joins TRBV18 and TRBJ1-1, with D possibly being TRBD1 (5 bases). CDR1 and CDR2 (germline): KGHSH, LQKENI. The CDR3 spans 13 residues. V was cut by 3 bases and J by 10 bases, with 15 bases left in between. Here the CDR3 DNA reads TGTGCCAGCTCACCGGACGGGGGGATCGTAGCTTTCTTT. Its protein product is CASSPDGGIVAFF.